This TCR beta chain emerged from a study of T cell responses to AZD1222 COVID-19 vaccine. The study's findings and limits: It should be noted that donors were predominantly white British and more often female, and clonal diversity was possibly underestimated. Vaccine-associated CD4 TCRs ranged over spike, dominating at 160-218 and 743-854. Reportedly, nearly half of unique spike TCRs recognized epitopes outside B.1.351/B.1.1.7 mutations.

On this clone itself: The antigen is not known.

The repertoire was sequenced with immunoSEQ multiplex PCR; TCRdb's copy has only in-frame clones and lacks some. This table has just over 90,000 clones, more than 80% appearing once. The CDR3 loop spans 16 amino acids. V shed 5 bases, J shed 0 bases, and the junction held 8 bases outside the gene matches. In germline, CDR1 is SEHNR, CDR2 FQNEAQ (reference sequence). V is TRBV7-9 and J is TRBJ1-2; 8 bases map to TRBD1. The sample in question was peripheral blood, obtained 28 days after the second AZD1222 dose. This clonotype originated in an adult who received the AZD1222 COVID-19 vaccine. This CDR3 reads CASSPITGGPNYGYTF. The CDR3 nucleotides read TGTGCCAGCAGCCCCATAACAGGGGGACCTAACTATGGCTACACCTTC. Supplemented by reference TRBV7-9 and TRBJ1-2, the full variable domain reads DTGVSQNPRHKITKRGQNVTFRCDPISEHNRLYWYRQTLGQGPEFLTYFQNEAQLEKSRLLSDRFSAERPKGSFSTLEIQRTEQGDSAMYLCASSPITGGPNYGYTFGSGTRLTVV.